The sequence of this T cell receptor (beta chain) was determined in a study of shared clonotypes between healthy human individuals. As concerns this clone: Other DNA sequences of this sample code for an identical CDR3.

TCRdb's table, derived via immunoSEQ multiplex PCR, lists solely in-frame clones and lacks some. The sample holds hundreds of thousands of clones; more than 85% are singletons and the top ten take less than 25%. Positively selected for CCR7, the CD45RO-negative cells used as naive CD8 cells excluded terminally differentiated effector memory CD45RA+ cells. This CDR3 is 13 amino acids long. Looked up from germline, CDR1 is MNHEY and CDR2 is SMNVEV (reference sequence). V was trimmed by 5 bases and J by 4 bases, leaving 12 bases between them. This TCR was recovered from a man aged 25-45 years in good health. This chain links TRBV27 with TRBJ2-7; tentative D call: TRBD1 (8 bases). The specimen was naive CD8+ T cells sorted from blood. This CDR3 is CASSVQGGYEQYF. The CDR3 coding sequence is TGTGCCAGCAGTGTACAGGGGGGGTACGAGCAGTACTTC.